This TCR beta chain is drawn from a study of CD8+ T cells in alopecia areata. Whole-study results and caveats: TCRs were shared less clearly across patients than in mice, possibly for HLA-related reasons.

Comments on this clone: Antigen specificity is unknown.

The CDR3 has 16 amino acids. After removal of 8 bases from V and 1 base from J, the junction contained 10 bases not matched to a gene. From germline, CDR1 is SNHLY and CDR2 FYNNEI. RNA was isolated and reverse transcribed to cDNA, the sequencing template. The method was immunoSEQ multiplex PCR; TCRdb's version includes in-frame clones alone and lacks a portion of them. The sample records roughly 150,000 clones, 55% being singletons. This TCR was recovered from a human donor in good health. Sample: CD4+ T cells sorted from blood. The rearrangement links TRBV2 to TRBJ2-3, with 9 bases matching TRBD2. The chain's CDR3 is CASSPGLAGRTDTQYF. DNA for the CDR3: TGTGCCAGCTCCCCAGGGCTAGCGGGGCGCACAGATACGCAGTATTTT.